Listed below are T cell receptor beta chains from one sample, sequenced in a study of T cell clonotyping in hematopoietic cell transplantation. Repertoires were generated with immunoSEQ multiplex PCR, while TCRdb's copy carries only in-frame clones and drops some. The sample yields 15,000 to 20,000 clones, around 90% seen once. Material: peripheral blood mononuclear cells. These TCRs come from a man aged 35 to 55 in good health. Some clones in this sample may be carry-over from other donors' samples. CDR3s include the opening cysteine and the closing phenylalanine or tryptophan. Each record gives: J gene, CDR3 length, V gene, D gene, CDR3 protein. D genes are given only for firm matches.

>TRBJ1-1|16|TRBV4-3|.
CASSQFQELTNTEAFF
>TRBJ2-1|12|TRBV2|.
CASSAQANEQFF
>TRBJ2-7|13|TRBV5-1|.
CASSLALGGEQYF
>TRBJ1-4|15|TRBV28|.
CASSSPMRINEKLFF
>TRBJ2-7|12|TRBV29-1|TRBD1
CSVWDRGNEQYF
>TRBJ2-1|16|TRBV4-1|TRBD2
CASSLTLAGVYNEQFF
>TRBJ2-2|14|TRBV2|TRBD2
CASERGVNTGELFF
>TRBJ2-6|17|TRBV27|TRBD1
CASSSGQASSGANVLTF
>TRBJ1-1|15|TRBV6-1|TRBD1
CASSLRTGGRTEAFF
>TRBJ2-7|14|TRBV29-1|.
CSVDVGRASYEQYF
>TRBJ1-3|14|TRBV29-1|TRBD1
CSAFSGGLGNTIYF
>TRBJ1-5|14|TRBV7-8|TRBD1
CASSPGGLNQPQHF
>TRBJ1-2|16|TRBV5-4|.
CASSLAGGGNPYGYTF
>TRBJ2-3|17|TRBV2|TRBD2
CASSELASGGLTDTQYF
>TRBJ2-2|14|TRBV10-3|.
CAISRDLGAGELFF
>TRBJ1-1|16|TRBV7-8|TRBD1
CASSARDRVFDTEAFF
>TRBJ2-3|15|TRBV11-2|.
CASSLSPGHKDTQYF
>TRBJ1-1|13|TRBV6-5|.
CASSRGKDTEAFF
>TRBJ2-1|17|TRBV25-1|TRBD2
CASSGGTGTSTAGEQFF
>TRBJ1-5|14|TRBV7-9|.
CASSLGGGNQPQHF
>TRBJ1-1|13|TRBV27|.
CASRGRSNTEAFF
>TRBJ2-1|15|TRBV9|TRBD2
CASSSSGGRYNEQFF
>TRBJ2-1|12|TRBV29-1|.
CSAKVTYNEQFF
>TRBJ1-2|13|TRBV30|.
CAWSVAGRAGYTF
>TRBJ1-2|13|TRBV9|.
CASGGTLNYGYTF
>TRBJ1-6|15|TRBV19|.
CASNYPSSYNSPLHF
>TRBJ2-5|12|TRBV5-1|.
CASSLITETQYF
>TRBJ1-5|13|TRBV30|.
CAWSAGVHQPQHF